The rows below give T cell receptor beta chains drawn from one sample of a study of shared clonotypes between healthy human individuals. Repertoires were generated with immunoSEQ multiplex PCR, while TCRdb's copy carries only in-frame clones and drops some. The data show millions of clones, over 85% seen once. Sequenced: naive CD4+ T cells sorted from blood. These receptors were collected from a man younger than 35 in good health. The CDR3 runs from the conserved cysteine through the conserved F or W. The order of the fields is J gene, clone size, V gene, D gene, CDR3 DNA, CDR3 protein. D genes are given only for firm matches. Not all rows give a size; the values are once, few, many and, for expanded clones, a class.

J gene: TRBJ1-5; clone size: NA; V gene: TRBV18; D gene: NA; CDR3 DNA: TGTGCCAGCTCACCAACACAGGGTCCCGGGGGGCCCCAGCATTTT; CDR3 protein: CASSPTQGPGGPQHF
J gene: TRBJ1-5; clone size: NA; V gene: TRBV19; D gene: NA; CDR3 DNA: TGTGCCAGTAGTATAACGGGGGGCGGTCAGCCCCAGCATTTT; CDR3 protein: CASSITGGGQPQHF
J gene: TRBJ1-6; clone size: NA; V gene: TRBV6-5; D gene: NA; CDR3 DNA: TGTGCCAGCAGGCAGGGGAACTCACCCCTCCACTTT; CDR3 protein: CASRQGNSPLHF
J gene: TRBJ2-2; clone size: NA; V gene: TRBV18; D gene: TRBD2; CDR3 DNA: TGTGCCAGCTCACCTATAAGCGGGGGGAACACCGGGGAGCTGTTTTTT; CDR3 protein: CASSPISGGNTGELFF
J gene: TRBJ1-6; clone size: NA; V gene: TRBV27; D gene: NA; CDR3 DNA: TGTGCCAGCAATTGGCGGGGGCCCAATTCACCCCTCCACTTT; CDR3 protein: CASNWRGPNSPLHF
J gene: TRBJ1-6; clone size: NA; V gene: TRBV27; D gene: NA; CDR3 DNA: TGTGCCAGCAGCCAGAACGGGGTCCAACTTAATTCACCCCTCCACTTT; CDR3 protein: CASSQNGVQLNSPLHF
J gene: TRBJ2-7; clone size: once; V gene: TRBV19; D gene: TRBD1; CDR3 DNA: TGTGCCAGTAGGGGGTCCGGGACAGGTACCTACGAGCAGTACTTC; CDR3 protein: CASRGSGTGTYEQYF
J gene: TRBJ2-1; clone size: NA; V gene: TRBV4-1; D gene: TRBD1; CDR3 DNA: TGCGCCAGCAGCCAACCGGGACAGACCAGAGAGCAGTTCTTC; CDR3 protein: CASSQPGQTREQFF
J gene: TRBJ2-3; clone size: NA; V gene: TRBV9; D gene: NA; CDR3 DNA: TGTGCCAGCAGCCCCATTGGTAGAGATACGCAGTATTTT; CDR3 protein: CASSPIGRDTQYF
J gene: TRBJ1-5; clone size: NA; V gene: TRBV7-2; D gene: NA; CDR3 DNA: TGTGCCAGCAGCTTAGGGAAACAGCGATATAGCAATCAGCCCCAGCATTTT; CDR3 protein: CASSLGKQRYSNQPQHF
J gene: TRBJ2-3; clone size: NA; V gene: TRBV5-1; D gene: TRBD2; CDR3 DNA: TGCGCCAGCAGCTTGGCTCGCGGGGGAGTCACAGATACGCAGTATTTT; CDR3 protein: CASSLARGGVTDTQYF
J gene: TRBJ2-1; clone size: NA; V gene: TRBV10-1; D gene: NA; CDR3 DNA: TGCGCCAGCAAGGAGAGGCTTGGGGGTGAGCAGTTCTTC; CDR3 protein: CASKERLGGEQFF
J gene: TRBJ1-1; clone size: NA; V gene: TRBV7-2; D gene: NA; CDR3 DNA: TGTGCCAGCAGCTTCAGAAGACCGTACACTGAAGCTTTCTTT; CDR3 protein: CASSFRRPYTEAFF
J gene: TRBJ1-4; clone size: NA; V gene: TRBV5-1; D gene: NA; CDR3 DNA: TGCGCCAGCAGCTTGCAGGGTACTAATGAAAAACTGTTTTTT; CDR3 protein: CASSLQGTNEKLFF
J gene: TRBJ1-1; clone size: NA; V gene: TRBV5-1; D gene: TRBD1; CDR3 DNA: TGCGCCAGCAGCGGACAGGGGAACACTGAAGCTTTCTTT; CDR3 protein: CASSGQGNTEAFF
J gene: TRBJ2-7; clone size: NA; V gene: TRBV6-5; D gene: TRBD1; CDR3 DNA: TGTGCCAGCAGCCCCCGGGACAGCTCCTACGAGCAGTACTTC; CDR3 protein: CASSPRDSSYEQYF
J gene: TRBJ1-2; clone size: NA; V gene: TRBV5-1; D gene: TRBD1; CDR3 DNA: TGCGCCAGCAGCCAGGGGGGCGTTCCGAACTATGGCTACACCTTC; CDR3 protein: CASSQGGVPNYGYTF
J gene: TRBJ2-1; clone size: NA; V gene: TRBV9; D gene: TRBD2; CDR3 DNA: TGTGCCAGCAGCGTCGCCGGGACTAGCGTCTACAATGAGCAGTTCTTC; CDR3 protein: CASSVAGTSVYNEQFF
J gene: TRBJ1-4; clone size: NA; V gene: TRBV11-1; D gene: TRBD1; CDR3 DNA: TGTGCCAGCAGTAAGGGACAGGGACGAAAACTGTTTTTT; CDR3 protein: CASSKGQGRKLFF
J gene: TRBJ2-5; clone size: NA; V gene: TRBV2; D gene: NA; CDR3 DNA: TGTGCCAGCAGCCTAATGGAGGAGACCCAGTACTTC; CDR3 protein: CASSLMEETQYF
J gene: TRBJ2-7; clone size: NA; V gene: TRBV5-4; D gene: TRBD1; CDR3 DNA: TGTGCCAGCAGCCCGAAGACAGGGACCTACGAGCAGTACTTC; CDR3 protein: CASSPKTGTYEQYF
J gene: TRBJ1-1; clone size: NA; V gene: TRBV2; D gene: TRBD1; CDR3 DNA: TGTGCCAGCAGTATACAGGGGTGGACTGAAGCTTTCTTT; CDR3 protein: CASSIQGWTEAFF
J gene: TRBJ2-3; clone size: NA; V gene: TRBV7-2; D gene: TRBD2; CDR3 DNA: TGTGCCAGCAGCTTAGCCGGTTCGGGACTAGCGGGAGGGAACACAGATACGCAGTATTTT; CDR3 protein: CASSLAGSGLAGGNTDTQYF
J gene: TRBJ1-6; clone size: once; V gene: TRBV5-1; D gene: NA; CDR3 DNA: TGCGCCAGCAGCCCGGGACTGGCTAATTCACCCCTCCACTTT; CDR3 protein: CASSPGLANSPLHF
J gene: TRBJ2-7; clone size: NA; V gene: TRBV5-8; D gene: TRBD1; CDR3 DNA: TGTGCCAGCAGCTTGTTGGGACAGGGTTTCTACGAGCAGTACTTC; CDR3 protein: CASSLLGQGFYEQYF
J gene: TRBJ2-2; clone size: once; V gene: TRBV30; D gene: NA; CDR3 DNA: TGTGCCTGGAGTGGCGATAGGGGCAACACCGGGGAGCTGTTTTTT; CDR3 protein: CAWSGDRGNTGELFF
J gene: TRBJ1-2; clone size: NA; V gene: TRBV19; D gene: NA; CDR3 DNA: TGTGCCAGTAGTAGACTGGACAGCTACACCTTC; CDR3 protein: CASSRLDSYTF
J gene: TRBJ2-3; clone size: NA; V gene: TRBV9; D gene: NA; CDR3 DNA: TGTGCCAGCAGCGTATGGCGGGGGCCCACAGATACGCAGTATTTT; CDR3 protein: CASSVWRGPTDTQYF
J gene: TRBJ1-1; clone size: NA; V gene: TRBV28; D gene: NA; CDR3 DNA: TGTGCCAGTAAGCTCATGAACACTGAAGCTTTCTTT; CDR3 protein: CASKLMNTEAFF
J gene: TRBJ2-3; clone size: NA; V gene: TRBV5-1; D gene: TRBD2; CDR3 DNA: TGCGCCAGCAGCTCGGCTAGCGGAGGTTGGCTAAACACAGATACGCAGTATTTT; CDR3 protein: CASSSASGGWLNTDTQYF
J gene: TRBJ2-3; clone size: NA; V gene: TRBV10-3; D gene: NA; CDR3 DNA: TGTGCCATCAGCGCTACAGGAACAGATACGCAGTATTTT; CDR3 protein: CAISATGTDTQYF
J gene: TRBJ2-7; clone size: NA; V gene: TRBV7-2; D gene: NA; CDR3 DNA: TGTGCCAGCACGGAGCGGTACGAGCAGTACTTC; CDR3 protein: CASTERYEQYF
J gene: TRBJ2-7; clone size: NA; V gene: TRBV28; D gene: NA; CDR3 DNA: TGTGCCAGCAGGGACACCAATCCCTACGAGCAGTACTTC; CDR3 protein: CASRDTNPYEQYF
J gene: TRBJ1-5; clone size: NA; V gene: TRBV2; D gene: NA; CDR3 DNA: TGTGCCAGCAGCCAAGGGTTGGGAGGTCAGCCCCAGCATTTT; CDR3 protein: CASSQGLGGQPQHF
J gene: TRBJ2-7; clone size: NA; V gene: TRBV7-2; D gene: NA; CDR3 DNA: TGTGCCAGCAGCTTGACTACCTACGAGCAGTACTTC; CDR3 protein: CASSLTTYEQYF
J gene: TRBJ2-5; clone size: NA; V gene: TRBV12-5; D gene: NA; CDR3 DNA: TGTGCTAGTGGTCTACTGTTAAGGCAAGAGACCCAGTACTTC; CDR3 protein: CASGLLLRQETQYF
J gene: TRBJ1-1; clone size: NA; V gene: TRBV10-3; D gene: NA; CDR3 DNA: TGTGCCATCAGTCCCGGGGGGAGGACTGAAGCTTTCTTT; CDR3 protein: CAISPGGRTEAFF
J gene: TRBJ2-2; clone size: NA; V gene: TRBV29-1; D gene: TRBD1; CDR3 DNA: TGCAGCGTCAAAAGGGACAGGCTCACCGGGGAGCTGTTTTTT; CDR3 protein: CSVKRDRLTGELFF
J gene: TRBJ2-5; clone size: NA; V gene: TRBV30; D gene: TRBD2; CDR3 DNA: TGTGCCTGGACAGCGGGACCCCCCCCAGAGACCCAGTACTTC; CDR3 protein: CAWTAGPPPETQYF
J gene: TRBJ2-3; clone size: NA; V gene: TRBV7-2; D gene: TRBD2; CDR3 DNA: TGTGCCAGCAGCCGGACTAGCGGTAGAAGCACAGATACGCAGTATTTT; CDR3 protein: CASSRTSGRSTDTQYF
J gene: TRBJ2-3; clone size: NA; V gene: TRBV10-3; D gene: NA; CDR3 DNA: TGTGCCATCAGTGAGGGACGGGGGGCCGAAGATACGCAGTATTTT; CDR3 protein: CAISEGRGAEDTQYF
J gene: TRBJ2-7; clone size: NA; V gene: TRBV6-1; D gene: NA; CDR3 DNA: TGTGCCAGCAGTGCCCGTTCGTTAGGTAGGTCCTACGAGCAGTACTTC; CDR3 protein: CASSARSLGRSYEQYF
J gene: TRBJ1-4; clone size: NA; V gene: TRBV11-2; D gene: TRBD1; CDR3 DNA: TGTGCCAGCAGCTTTGGGGGACAGGGGGTCGAAAAACTGTTTTTT; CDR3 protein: CASSFGGQGVEKLFF
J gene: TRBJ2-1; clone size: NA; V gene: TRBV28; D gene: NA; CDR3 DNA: TGTGCCAGCAGGGAGCGTATTGTGGCGGAGCAGTTCTTC; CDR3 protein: CASRERIVAEQFF
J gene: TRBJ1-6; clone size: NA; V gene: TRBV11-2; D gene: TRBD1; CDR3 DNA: TGTGCCAGCAGGCAACCTCTCCGGGACAGAAATTCACCCCTCCACTTT; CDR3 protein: CASRQPLRDRNSPLHF
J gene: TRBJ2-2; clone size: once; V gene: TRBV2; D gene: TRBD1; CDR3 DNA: TGTGCCAGCAGGGGACAGGGAAAAACCACCGGGGAGCTGTTTTTT; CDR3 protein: CASRGQGKTTGELFF
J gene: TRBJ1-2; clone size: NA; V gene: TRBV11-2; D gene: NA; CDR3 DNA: TGTGCCAGCAGCACGATGACAGGAAACTATGGCTACACCTTC; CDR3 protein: CASSTMTGNYGYTF
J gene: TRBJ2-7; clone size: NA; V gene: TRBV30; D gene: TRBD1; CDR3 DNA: TGTGCCTTCGGGGACAGGGACTACGAGCAGTACTTC; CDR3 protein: CAFGDRDYEQYF
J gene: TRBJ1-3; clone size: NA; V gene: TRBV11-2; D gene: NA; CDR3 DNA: TGTGCCAGCAGCCCTTTCATGGACACCAACTCTGGAAACACCATATATTTT; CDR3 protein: CASSPFMDTNSGNTIYF
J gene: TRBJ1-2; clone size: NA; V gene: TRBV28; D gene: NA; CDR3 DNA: TGTGCCAGCAGCTCACCGGACCTCTATGGCTACACCTTC; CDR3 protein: CASSSPDLYGYTF
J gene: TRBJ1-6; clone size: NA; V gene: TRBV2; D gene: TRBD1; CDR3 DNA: TGTGCCAGCAGTGAGACAGGGAAGGGGTCCTATAATTCACCCCTCCACTTT; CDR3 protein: CASSETGKGSYNSPLHF
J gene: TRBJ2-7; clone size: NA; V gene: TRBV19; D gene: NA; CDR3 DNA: TGTGCCAGTAGTATACCAGGACTCTCCTACGAGCAGTACTTC; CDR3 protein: CASSIPGLSYEQYF
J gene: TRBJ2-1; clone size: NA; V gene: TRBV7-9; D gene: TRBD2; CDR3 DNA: TGTGCCAGCAGCGTCTCTAGCGGGAAGTACAATGAGCAGTTCTTC; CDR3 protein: CASSVSSGKYNEQFF